Listed below are T cell receptor beta chains from one sample, sequenced in a study of PD-1 blockade in mismatch repair-deficient tumors. The protocol was immunoSEQ multiplex PCR, while the TCRdb copy is restricted to in-frame clones and leaves out a portion. Among some 45,000 clones listed, around 77% were seen once. The sample was PBMCs, taken before pembrolizumab treatment. Receptor source: an adult with mismatch repair-deficient cancer. Each CDR3 is given with its conserved first and last residue. Fields, in order: CDR3 DNA, CDR3 protein, clone size, J gene, D gene, V gene. The D gene is left open where the match is weak. Clone size, where shown, is once, few, many, or a class for clones that have expanded.

CDR3nt: TGTGCCAGCAGCTTGGGGCCAGACCACCAAGAGACCCAGTACTTC
CDR3aa: CASSLGPDHQETQYF
abundance: few
j_gene: TRBJ2-5
d_gene: NA
v_gene: TRBV5-6

CDR3nt: TGTGCCAGCAGCTTAACAGGGGGCGCAGACTATGGCTACACCTTC
CDR3aa: CASSLTGGADYGYTF
abundance: NA
j_gene: TRBJ1-2
d_gene: TRBD1
v_gene: TRBV7-2

CDR3nt: TGTGCCAGCAGCGTATTTACGGGGGAAAATGAGCAGTTCTTC
CDR3aa: CASSVFTGENEQFF
abundance: once
j_gene: TRBJ2-1
d_gene: NA
v_gene: TRBV7-6

CDR3nt: TGTGCCAGCAGCGGATACAGGAACACTGAAGCTTTCTTT
CDR3aa: CASSGYRNTEAFF
abundance: few
j_gene: TRBJ1-1
d_gene: NA
v_gene: TRBV6-1

CDR3nt: TGTGCCAGCAGCATCCAGGGGCGGACTGAAGCTTTCTTT
CDR3aa: CASSIQGRTEAFF
abundance: NA
j_gene: TRBJ1-1
d_gene: NA
v_gene: TRBV5-6

CDR3nt: TGTGCCTGGAGTGTAGCGGGGGGCGCGTCCTATGGCTACACCTTC
CDR3aa: CAWSVAGGASYGYTF
abundance: NA
j_gene: TRBJ1-2
d_gene: NA
v_gene: TRBV30

CDR3nt: TGCGCCAGCAGCTTGGGGACTAGCGGGATGGGTGAGCAGTTCTTC
CDR3aa: CASSLGTSGMGEQFF
abundance: NA
j_gene: TRBJ2-1
d_gene: TRBD2
v_gene: TRBV5-1

CDR3nt: TGTGCCAGCAGCTCCGGGACTCTTGGTGAGCAGTTCTTC
CDR3aa: CASSSGTLGEQFF
abundance: NA
j_gene: TRBJ2-1
d_gene: NA
v_gene: TRBV7-2

CDR3nt: TGTGCCAGCAGTGAACCCTCCTCCTACGAGCAGTACTTC
CDR3aa: CASSEPSSYEQYF
abundance: NA
j_gene: TRBJ2-7
d_gene: NA
v_gene: TRBV2

CDR3nt: TGTGCCAGCAGCTTCGGGAGGGCGGAGGAGCAGTACTTC
CDR3aa: CASSFGRAEEQYF
abundance: NA
j_gene: TRBJ2-7
d_gene: TRBD2
v_gene: TRBV11-2

CDR3nt: TGTGCCAGCAGAGTGCTAGCGGGAGCTTTTGGGGAGCAGTACTTC
CDR3aa: CASRVLAGAFGEQYF
abundance: once
j_gene: TRBJ2-7
d_gene: TRBD2
v_gene: TRBV2

CDR3nt: TGCGCCAGCAGCCAGGGACAGCGTCACACCGGGGAGCTGTTTTTT
CDR3aa: CASSQGQRHTGELFF
abundance: NA
j_gene: TRBJ2-2
d_gene: TRBD1
v_gene: TRBV5-1

CDR3nt: TGTGCCAGCAGCAAAGTACAGGCATCGGGAAATGAGCAGTTCTTC
CDR3aa: CASSKVQASGNEQFF
abundance: NA
j_gene: TRBJ2-1
d_gene: NA
v_gene: TRBV21-1